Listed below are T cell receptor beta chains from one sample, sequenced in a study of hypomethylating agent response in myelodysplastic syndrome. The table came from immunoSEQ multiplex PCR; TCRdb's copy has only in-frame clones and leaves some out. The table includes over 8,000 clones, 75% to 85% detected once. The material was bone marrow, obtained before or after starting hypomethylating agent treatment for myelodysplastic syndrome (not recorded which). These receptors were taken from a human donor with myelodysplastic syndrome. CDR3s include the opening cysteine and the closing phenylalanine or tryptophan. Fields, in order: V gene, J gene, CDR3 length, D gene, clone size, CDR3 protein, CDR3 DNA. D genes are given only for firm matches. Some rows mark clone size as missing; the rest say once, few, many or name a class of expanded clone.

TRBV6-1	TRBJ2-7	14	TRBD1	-	CASNPGQGAYEQYF	TGTGCCAGCAACCCTGGACAGGGGGCTTACGAGCAGTACTTC
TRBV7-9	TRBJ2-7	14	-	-	CASSSVTSKPQQYF	TGTGCCAGCAGCTCAGTAACTAGCAAGCCCCAGCAGTACTTC
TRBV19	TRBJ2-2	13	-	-	CASTPIAGGELFF	TGTGCCAGTACCCCCATAGCTGGCGGGGAGCTGTTTTTT
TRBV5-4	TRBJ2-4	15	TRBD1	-	CASSWDAGTENIQYF	TGTGCCAGCAGCTGGGACGCCGGGACAGAAAACATTCAGTACTTC
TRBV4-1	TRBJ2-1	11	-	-	CASSDHNEQFF	TGCGCCAGCAGCGACCACAATGAGCAGTTCTTC
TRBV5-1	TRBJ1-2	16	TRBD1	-	CASSLFGTGVNYGYTF	TGCGCCAGCAGCTTATTTGGGACAGGGGTTAACTATGGCTACACCTTC
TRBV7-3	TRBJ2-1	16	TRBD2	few	CAKSSLIAGLGNEQFF	TGTGCCAAGAGTAGCCTCATAGCGGGATTGGGGAATGAGCAGTTCTTC
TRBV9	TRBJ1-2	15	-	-	CASSPQVGGPYGYTF	TGTGCCAGCAGCCCCCAGGTAGGAGGGCCCTATGGCTACACCTTC
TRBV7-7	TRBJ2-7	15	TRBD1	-	CASSLAAGTGAEQYF	TGTGCCAGCAGCTTAGCCGCCGGGACAGGGGCCGAGCAGTACTTC
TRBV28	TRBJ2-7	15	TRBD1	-	CASVESGTGAPEQYF	TGTGCCAGCGTCGAATCCGGGACAGGGGCACCCGAGCAGTACTTC
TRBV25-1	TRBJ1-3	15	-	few	CASSEFPGTGNTIYF	TGTGCCAGCAGTGAATTTCCAGGGACTGGAAACACCATATATTTT
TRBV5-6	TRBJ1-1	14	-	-	CASTPKGGWTEAFF	TGTGCCAGCACCCCCAAGGGGGGCTGGACTGAAGCTTTCTTT
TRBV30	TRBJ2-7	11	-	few	CAWRGGTEQYF	TGTGCATGGAGAGGGGGGACCGAGCAGTACTTC
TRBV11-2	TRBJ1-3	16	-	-	CASSLRGVETGNTIYF	TGTGCCAGCAGCCTGAGGGGGGTAGAGACTGGAAACACCATATATTTT
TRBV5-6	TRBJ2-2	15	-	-	CASSLASTAFGELFF	TGTGCCAGCAGCTTGGCCTCTACAGCCTTCGGGGAGCTGTTTTTT
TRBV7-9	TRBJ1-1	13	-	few	CASSPSALPEAFF	TGTGCCAGCAGCCCTTCAGCACTTCCTGAAGCTTTCTTT
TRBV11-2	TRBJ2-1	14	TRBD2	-	CASSPSGGYDEQFF	TGTGCCAGCAGCCCCTCGGGAGGTTATGATGAGCAGTTCTTC
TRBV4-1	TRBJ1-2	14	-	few	CASSQDATPGGYTF	TGCGCCAGCAGCCAAGATGCGACCCCGGGGGGCTACACCTTC
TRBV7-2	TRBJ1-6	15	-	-	CASSLGRGGVGTLHF	TGTGCCAGCAGCCTCGGGAGGGGTGGGGTTGGCACCCTCCACTTT
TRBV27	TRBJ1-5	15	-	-	CASSPGMVPNQPQHF	TGTGCCAGCAGTCCCGGAATGGTTCCGAATCAGCCCCAGCATTTT